Shown below are 5 T cell receptor beta chains from a single sample sequenced in a study of CD8 T cells in Susac syndrome. Reverse transcription of about 0.5 to 1 ug RNA was carried out with random hexamers. TCRdb called the immunoSEQ multiplex PCR reads again in MiXCR, with one record for every CDR3 protein. Counted here are about 150,000 distinct CDR3 sequences, roughly 95% occurring once; the ten biggest clones make up approximately 0.12%. The specimen sequenced was CD4+ T cells from PBMCs. These TCRs come from a human donor with Susac syndrome.

The J gene is TRBJ1-5, the V gene TRBV3-1, with a weak D call TRBD1 (6 bases). Germline CDR1 is LGHDT and CDR2 is YNNKEL (reference sequence). The CDR3 is 13 amino acids. Trimming pared 9 bases from V and 4 bases from J, leaving 13 bases between. This CDR3 is CASSLTGNQPQHF. CDR3 nucleotides: TGTGCCAGTAGTCTTACAGGGAATCAGCCCCAGCATTTT. Based on the CDR3 plus reference TRBV3-1 and TRBJ1-5, the full variable domain is DTAVSQTPKYLVTQMGNDKSIKCEQNLGHDTMYWYKQDSKKFLKIMFSYNNKELIINETVPNRFSPKSPDKAHLNLHINSLELGDSAVYFCASSLTGNQPQHFGDGTRLSIL.

V usage is TRBV20-1 and J usage is TRBJ2-5, with TRBD2 matching 7 bases. Germline V gene lookup returns CDR1 DFQATT and CDR2 SNEGSKA (reference sequence). V was pared by 7 bases and J by 0 bases, with 11 bases of the junction left unmatched. CDR3 length equals 15 residues. The CDR3 DNA reads TGCAGTGGCCCGACTAGCTCCTGGTACCAAGAGACCCAGTACTTC. Translating it yields CSGPTSSWYQETQYF.

The CDR3 region is CASSLSAEELFF. In DNA, the CDR3 is TGTGCCAGCAGTTTATCCGCCGAGGAACTGTTTTTT. The chain combines TRBV12-3 or TRBV12-4 with TRBJ1-4, with D uncertain. Trimming removed 2 bases at V and 12 bases at J, with 10 bases between. The length of the CDR3 is 12 residues.

The gene calls are TRBV30 and TRBJ1-2; D may be TRBD1 (6 bases). The V gene's germline CDR1 is GTSNPN and CDR2 SVGIG (reference sequence). V was shortened by 3 bases and J by 2 bases, with 13 bases between the two germline ends. The CDR3 totals 14 residues. CDR3: CAWRAGHLNYGYTF. CDR3 DNA: TGTGCCTGGAGGGCGGGACATCTGAACTATGGCTACACCTTC.

This chain connects TRBV20-1 to TRBJ2-3, with a tentative D call TRBD2 (5 bases). CDR3 length: 15 residues. The V end lost 3 bases, the J end lost 1 base, and 14 bases lay between the germline ends. Germline V gene lookup returns CDR1 DFQATT and CDR2 SNEGSKA (reference sequence). For the CDR3, the DNA is TGCAGTGCTAGCGGTCTCGCGGGCCGCACAGATACGCAGTATTTT. Protein: CSASGLAGRTDTQYF.